The 9 T cell receptor beta chains given below trace back to one sample, sequenced in a study of blood T cells in healthy people across ages. The use of a sample-barcoded 5' primer and a J-beta primer mix characterized a second PCR of about 6 to 12 cycles. TCRdb called the 5' RACE reads again in MiXCR, with one record for every CDR3 protein. The table shows approximately 940,000 distinct CDR3 sequences, with approximately 49% occurring only once. The material sequenced was blood. The receptor source for this set is a man aged 25-45 years in good health.

This clonotype turned up a few times. V gene TRBV6-1 combines with J gene TRBJ2-7; D ambiguous. The CDR3 extends over 17 amino acids. The ends were cut back, 5 bases at V and 0 bases at J, with 20 bases in the middle. Germline V gives CDR1 MNHNS, CDR2 SASEGT. CDR3 coding DNA: TGTGCCAGCAGTCCGACCTACAAGTCTGGAAGCTCCTACGAGCAGTACTTC. It encodes CASSPTYKSGSSYEQYF.

V usage is TRBV24-1 and J usage is TRBJ2-1, with 8 bases lining up with TRBD2. CDR1 is KGHDR and CDR2 is SFDVKD in the germline V gene. The CDR3 is 13 amino acids. Losses at the gene ends were 6 bases for V and 8 bases for J; bases not matched to a gene: 5. The CDR3 region has the DNA TGTGCCACCAGTCCCGGGGGGGCCCATGAGCAGTTCTTC. Amino acid sequence: CATSPGGAHEQFF.

This chain joins TRBV20-1 and TRBJ2-6, with D uncertain. This CDR3 contains 14 residues. The germline V and J ends were trimmed by 4 bases and 4 bases, with 11 bases remaining between them. Germline assignment: CDR1 DFQATT and CDR2 SNEGSKA (reference sequence). This CDR3 reads CSAIGGAGANVLTF. For the CDR3, the DNA is TGCAGTGCTATTGGTGGTGCCGGGGCCAACGTCCTGACTTTC.

In this sample, this clonotype turned up many times. CDR3: CASSRLAGGNTDTQYF. DNA for the CDR3: TGCGCCAGCAGTAGGCTAGCGGGGGGGAACACAGATACGCAGTATTTT. The V call is TRBV5-1, the J call TRBJ2-3; 12 positions agree with TRBD2. CDR3 size: 16 residues. The J segment lost 2 bases and the V segment lost 5 bases, leaving 6 bases of the junction unmatched. Germline loops: CDR1 SGHRS, CDR2 YFSETQ.

The chain links TRBV7-9 to TRBJ1-2, with TRBD1 matching 7 bases. Germline V CDR1 and CDR2: SEHNR, FQNEAQ (reference sequence). The V segment lost 1 base and the J segment 4 bases; nucleotides outside the gene matches: 3. This CDR3 has 14 residues. CDR3 sequence reads: CASSLVGGGYGYTF. The CDR3 region has the DNA TGTGCCAGCAGCTTAGTAGGGGGCGGCTATGGCTACACCTTC.

This clonotype was found a few times. The CDR3 loop reads CASSLSVLDTEAFF. The DNA for the CDR3 is TGTGCCAGCAGCTTGAGCGTTTTGGACACTGAAGCTTTCTTT. This chain links TRBV7-9 with TRBJ1-1; D ambiguous. Per the germline V gene, CDR1 is SEHNR and CDR2 is FQNEAQ (reference sequence). V lost 3 bases and J 3 bases, leaving 11 bases between the germline ends. The length of the CDR3 is 14 residues.

The rearrangement links TRBV7-2 to TRBJ1-2; the D gene is possibly TRBD1 (6 bases). In germline, CDR1 is SGHTA, CDR2 FQGNSA. V was trimmed by 2 bases and J by 4 bases, leaving 14 bases between them. The CDR3 covers 15 residues. DNA of the CDR3: TGTGCCAGCAGCTTAAATGCTCAACAGGGCTATGGCTACACCTTC. It translates to CASSLNAQQGYGYTF.

This clonotype was recorded a few times. V and J are TRBV9 and TRBJ2-5; D is tentatively TRBD1 or TRBD2 (5 bases each). Trimming took 4 bases from V and 3 from J, leaving 25 bases between them. The CDR3 covers 18 residues. The V gene's germline CDR1 is SGDLS and CDR2 YYNGEE. The CDR3 sequence is CASSPLRTGPGREETQYF. As DNA, the CDR3 is TGTGCCAGCAGCCCTCTTAGGACGGGGCCTGGAAGGGAAGAGACCCAGTACTTC.

The V and J genes are TRBV29-1 and TRBJ2-3; unclear D gene. V was cut by 0 bases and J by 6 bases, with 13 bases left in between. This CDR3 spans 14 amino acids. Germline values: CDR1 SQVTM, CDR2 ANQGSEA. For the CDR3, the DNA is TGCAGCGTTGAAGATCGGGCATTCGGGGATACGCAGTATTTT. As protein: CSVEDRAFGDTQYF.